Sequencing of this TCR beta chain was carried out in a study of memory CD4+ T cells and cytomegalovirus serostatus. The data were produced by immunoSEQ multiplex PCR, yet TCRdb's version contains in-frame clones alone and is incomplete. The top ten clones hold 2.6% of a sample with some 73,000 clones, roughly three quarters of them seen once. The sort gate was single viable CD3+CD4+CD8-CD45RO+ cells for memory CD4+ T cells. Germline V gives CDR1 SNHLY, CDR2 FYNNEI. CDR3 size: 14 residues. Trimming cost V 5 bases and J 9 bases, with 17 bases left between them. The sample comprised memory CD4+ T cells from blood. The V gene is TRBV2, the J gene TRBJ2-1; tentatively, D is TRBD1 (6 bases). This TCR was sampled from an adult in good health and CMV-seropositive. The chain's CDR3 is CASSTTGWLGEQFF. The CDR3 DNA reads TGTGCCAGCAGTACCACAGGGTGGCTTGGTGAGCAGTTCTTC.